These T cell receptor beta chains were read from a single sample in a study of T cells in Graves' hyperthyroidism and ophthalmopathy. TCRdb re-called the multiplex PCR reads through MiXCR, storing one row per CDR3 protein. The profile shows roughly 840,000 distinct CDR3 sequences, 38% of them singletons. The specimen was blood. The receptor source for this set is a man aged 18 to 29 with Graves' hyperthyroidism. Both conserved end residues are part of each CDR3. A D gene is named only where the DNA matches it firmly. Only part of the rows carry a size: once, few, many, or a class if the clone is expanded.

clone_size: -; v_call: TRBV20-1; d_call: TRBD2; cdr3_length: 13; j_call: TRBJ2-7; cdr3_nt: TGCAGTGCTAGAGTGGCTAGCGGCTACGAGCAGTACTTC; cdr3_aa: CSARVASGYEQYF
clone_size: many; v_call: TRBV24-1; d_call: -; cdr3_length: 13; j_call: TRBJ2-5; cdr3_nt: TGTGCCACCAGTGAACCAGGGGAAGAGACCCAGTACTTC; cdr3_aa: CATSEPGEETQYF
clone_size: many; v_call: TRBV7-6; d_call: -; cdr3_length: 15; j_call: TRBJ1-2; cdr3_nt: TGTGCCAGCAGCTTAGGGGGGGACCGCTCTATGGGCTACACCTTC; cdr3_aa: CASSLGGDRSMGYTF
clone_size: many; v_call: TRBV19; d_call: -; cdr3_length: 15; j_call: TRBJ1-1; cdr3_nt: TGTGCCAGTAGTATCTCCTCGGGAGCGAACACTGAAGCTTTCTTT; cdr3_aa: CASSISSGANTEAFF
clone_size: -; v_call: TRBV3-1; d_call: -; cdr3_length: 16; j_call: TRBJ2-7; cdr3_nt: TGTGCCAGCAGCCAAGATTCCGGGCTGGCCTGGGGCGAGCAGTACTTC; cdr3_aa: CASSQDSGLAWGEQYF
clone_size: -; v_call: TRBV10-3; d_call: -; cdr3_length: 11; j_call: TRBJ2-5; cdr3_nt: TGTGCCATCATGGCAGGGGAGGCCCAGTACTTC; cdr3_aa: CAIMAGEAQYF
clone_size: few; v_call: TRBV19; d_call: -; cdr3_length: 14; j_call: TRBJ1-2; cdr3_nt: TGTGCCAGTAGTATATCCGGGGCAGGGGACGGCTACACCTTC; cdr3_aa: CASSISGAGDGYTF
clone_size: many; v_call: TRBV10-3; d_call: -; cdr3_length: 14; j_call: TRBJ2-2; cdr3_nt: TGTGCCATCAGTGAGCCGGGAAATACCGGGGAGCTGTTTTTT; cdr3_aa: CAISEPGNTGELFF
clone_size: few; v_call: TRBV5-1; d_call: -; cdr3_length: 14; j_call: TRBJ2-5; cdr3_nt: TGCGCCAGCAGCTTGGATAGGGAGGTAGAGACCCAGTACTTC; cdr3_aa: CASSLDREVETQYF
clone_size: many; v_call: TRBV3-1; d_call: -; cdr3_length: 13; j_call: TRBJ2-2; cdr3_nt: TGTGCCAGCAGCCAAGGCCTTCCCGGGGAGCTGTTTTTT; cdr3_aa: CASSQGLPGELFF
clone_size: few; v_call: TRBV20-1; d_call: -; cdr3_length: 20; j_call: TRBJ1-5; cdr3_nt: TGCAGTGCTAACGTACCCGCCTCCCTCCCACAGGGCCAGGGCAATCAGCCCCAGCATTTT; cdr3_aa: CSANVPASLPQGQGNQPQHF
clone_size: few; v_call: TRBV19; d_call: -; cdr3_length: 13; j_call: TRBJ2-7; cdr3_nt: TGTGCCAGTAGTGTGACCCCCGAGTGGGAGCAGTACTTC; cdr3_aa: CASSVTPEWEQYF
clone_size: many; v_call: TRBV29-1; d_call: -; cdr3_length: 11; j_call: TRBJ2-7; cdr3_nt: TGCAGCGTTGACGACGGTCGCGAGCAGTACTTC; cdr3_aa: CSVDDGREQYF
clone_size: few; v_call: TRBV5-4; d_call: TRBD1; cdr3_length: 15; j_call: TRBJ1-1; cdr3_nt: TGTGCCAGCAGCTTGGGACAGGGGTGGAACACTGAAGCTTTCTTT; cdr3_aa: CASSLGQGWNTEAFF
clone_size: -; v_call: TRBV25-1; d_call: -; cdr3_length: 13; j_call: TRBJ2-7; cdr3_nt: TGTGCCAGCAGTGCTTCCGAATTGTACGAGCAGTACTTC; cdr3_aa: CASSASELYEQYF
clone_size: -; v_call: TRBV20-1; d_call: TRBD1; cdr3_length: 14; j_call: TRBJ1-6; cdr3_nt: TGCAGTGCTAGAGGGTGGGACAGGGATTCACCCCTCCACTTT; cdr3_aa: CSARGWDRDSPLHF
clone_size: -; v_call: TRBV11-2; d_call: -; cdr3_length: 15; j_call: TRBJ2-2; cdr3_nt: TGTGCCAGCAGCCAAGAAGGGTCCTACACCGGGGAGCTGTTTTTT; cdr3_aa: CASSQEGSYTGELFF
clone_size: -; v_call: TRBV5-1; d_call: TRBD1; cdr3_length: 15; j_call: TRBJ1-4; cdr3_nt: TGCGCCAGCAGCCGGGGACAGGGGGCGAATGAAAAACTGTTTTTT; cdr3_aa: CASSRGQGANEKLFF
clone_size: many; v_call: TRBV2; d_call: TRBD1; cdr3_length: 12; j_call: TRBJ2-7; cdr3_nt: TGTGCCACACAGGGGAGCCCCTACGAGCAGTACTTC; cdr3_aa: CATQGSPYEQYF
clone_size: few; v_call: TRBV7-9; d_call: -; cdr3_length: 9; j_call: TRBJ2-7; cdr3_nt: TGTGCCAGCAGTCACCCGTTGTACTTC; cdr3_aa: CASSHPLYF
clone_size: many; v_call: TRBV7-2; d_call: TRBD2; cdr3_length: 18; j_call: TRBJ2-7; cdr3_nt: TGTGCCAGCAGCTTAAAACGACTAGCGGGAGGTGGGGCCTACGAGCAGTACTTC; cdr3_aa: CASSLKRLAGGGAYEQYF
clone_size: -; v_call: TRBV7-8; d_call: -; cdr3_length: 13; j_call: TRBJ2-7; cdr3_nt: TGTGCCAGCAGCCCGCTACAAGGAGGCGAGCAGTACTTC; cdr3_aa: CASSPLQGGEQYF
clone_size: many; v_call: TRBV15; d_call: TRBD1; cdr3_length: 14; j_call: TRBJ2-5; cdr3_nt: TGTGCCACCAGCGAGACAGGGGGCCAAGAGACCCAGTACTTC; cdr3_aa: CATSETGGQETQYF
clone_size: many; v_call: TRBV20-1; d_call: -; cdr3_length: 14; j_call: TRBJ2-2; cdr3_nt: TGCAGTGCTAGATCGGGCCCATCGGCCGGGGAGCTGTTTTTT; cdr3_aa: CSARSGPSAGELFF
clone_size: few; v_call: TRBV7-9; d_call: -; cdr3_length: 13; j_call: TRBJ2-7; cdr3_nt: TGTGCCAGCAGCTTAGGCCCCTCCTGGGAGCAGTACTTC; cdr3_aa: CASSLGPSWEQYF
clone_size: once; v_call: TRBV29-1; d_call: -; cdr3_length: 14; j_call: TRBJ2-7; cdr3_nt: TGCAGCGTTGAACGGGGGGCTGCCTCCTACGAGCAGTACTTC; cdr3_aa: CSVERGAASYEQYF
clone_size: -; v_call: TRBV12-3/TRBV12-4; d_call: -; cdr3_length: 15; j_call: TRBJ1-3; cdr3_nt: TGTGCCAGCAGTTTTAGGGGGATGTCTGGAAACACCATATATTTT; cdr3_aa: CASSFRGMSGNTIYF
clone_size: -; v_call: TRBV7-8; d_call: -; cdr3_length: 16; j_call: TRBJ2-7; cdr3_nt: TGTGCCAGCAGCCCTGAGGGTAGCGAGCGAACCTACGAGCGGTACTTC; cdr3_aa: CASSPEGSERTYERYF
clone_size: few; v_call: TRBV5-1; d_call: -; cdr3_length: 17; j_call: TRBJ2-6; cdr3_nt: TGCGCCAGCAGCTTGGTACAGGGATTTACCGGGGCCAACGTCCTGACTTTC; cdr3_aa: CASSLVQGFTGANVLTF
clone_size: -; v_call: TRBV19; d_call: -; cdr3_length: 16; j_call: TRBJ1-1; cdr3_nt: TGTGCCAGCAGCCTTCGTTCGGGGGGGATGAACACTGAAGCTTTCTTT; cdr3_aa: CASSLRSGGMNTEAFF
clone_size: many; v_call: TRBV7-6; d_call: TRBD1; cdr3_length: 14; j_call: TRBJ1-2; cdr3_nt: TGTGCCAGCAGCTTAGGGGGACAGGGCTACGGCTACACCTTC; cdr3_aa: CASSLGGQGYGYTF
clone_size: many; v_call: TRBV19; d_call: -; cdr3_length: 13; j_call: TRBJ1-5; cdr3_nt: TGTGCCAGTAGTATAATGGCAAGGCAGCCCCAGCATTTT; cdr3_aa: CASSIMARQPQHF
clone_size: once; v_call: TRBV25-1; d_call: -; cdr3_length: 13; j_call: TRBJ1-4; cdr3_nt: TGTGCCAGCAGATGGACTCAGAATGAAAAACTGTTTTTT; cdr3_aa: CASRWTQNEKLFF
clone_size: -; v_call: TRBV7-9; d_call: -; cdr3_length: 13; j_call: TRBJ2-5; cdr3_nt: TGTGCCAGCAGTTCAGCTGACCGGGAGACCCAGTACTTC; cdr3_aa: CASSSADRETQYF
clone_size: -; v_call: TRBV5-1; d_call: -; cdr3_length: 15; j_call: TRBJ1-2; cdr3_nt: TGCGCCAGCAGCTTGGACGGGAACACTAACTATGGCTACACCTTC; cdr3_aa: CASSLDGNTNYGYTF
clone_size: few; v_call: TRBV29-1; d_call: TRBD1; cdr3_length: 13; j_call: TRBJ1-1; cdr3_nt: TGCAGCGTGGACAGGGAGCAGAACACTGAAGCTTTCTTT; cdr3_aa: CSVDREQNTEAFF
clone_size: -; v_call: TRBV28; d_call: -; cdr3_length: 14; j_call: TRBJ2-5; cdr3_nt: TGTGCCAGCAGTCCCGTTGGGGTCCAAGAGACCCAGTACTTC; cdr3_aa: CASSPVGVQETQYF
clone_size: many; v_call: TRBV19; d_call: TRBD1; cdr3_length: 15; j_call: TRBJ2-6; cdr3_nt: TGTGCCAGTAGTGCACAGGGGGCTGGGGCCAACGTCCTGACTTTC; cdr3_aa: CASSAQGAGANVLTF
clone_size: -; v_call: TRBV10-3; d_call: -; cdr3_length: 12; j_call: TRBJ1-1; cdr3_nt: TGTGCCATCGGACAGATGAACACTGAAGCTTTCTTT; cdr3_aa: CAIGQMNTEAFF
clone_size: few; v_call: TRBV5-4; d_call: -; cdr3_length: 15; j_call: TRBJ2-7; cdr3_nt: TGTGCCAGCAGCTTGGCCCTCGCGGATGTGAGCGAGCAGTACTTC; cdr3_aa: CASSLALADVSEQYF
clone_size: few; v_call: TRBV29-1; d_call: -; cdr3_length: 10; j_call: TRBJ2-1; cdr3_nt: TGCAGCGTTGACACCGATGAGCAGTTCTTC; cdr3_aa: CSVDTDEQFF
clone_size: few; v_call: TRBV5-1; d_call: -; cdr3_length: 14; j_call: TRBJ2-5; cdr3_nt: TGCGCCAGCAGCTTGGAGGGCTACGAAGAGACCCAGTACTTC; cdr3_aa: CASSLEGYEETQYF
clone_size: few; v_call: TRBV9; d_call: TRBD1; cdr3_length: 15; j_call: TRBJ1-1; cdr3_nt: TGTGCCAGCAGCGTAGAGGGGGACAGGAACACTGAAGCTTTCTTT; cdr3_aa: CASSVEGDRNTEAFF
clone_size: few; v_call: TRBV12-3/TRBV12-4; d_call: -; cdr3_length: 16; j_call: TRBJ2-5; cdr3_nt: TGTGCCAGCAGCTTTTGGACAAAACACCGTCAAGAGACCCAGTACTTC; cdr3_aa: CASSFWTKHRQETQYF
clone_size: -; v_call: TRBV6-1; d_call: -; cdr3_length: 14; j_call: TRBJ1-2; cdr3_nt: TGTGCCGCGCACGACGGGGCAGGGAGTTATGGCTACACCTTC; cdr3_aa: CAAHDGAGSYGYTF
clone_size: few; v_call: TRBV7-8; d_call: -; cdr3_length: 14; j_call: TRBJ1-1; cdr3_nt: TGTGCCAGCAGCCAGAAGGGCGCGAACACTGAAGCTTTCTTT; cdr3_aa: CASSQKGANTEAFF
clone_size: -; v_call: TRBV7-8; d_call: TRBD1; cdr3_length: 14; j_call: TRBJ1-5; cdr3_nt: TGTGCCAGCAGTACTGGACAGGCCAATCAGCCCCAGCATTTT; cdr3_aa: CASSTGQANQPQHF
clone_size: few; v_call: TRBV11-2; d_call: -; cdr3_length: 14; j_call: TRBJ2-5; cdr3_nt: TGTGCCAGCAGTCGACAGACGAGGGGAGAGACCCAGTACTTC; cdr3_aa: CASSRQTRGETQYF
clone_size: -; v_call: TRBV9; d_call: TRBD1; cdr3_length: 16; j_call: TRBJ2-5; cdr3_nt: TGTGCCAGCAGCCGGGCCGGGGACAGGATCCAAGAGACCCAGTACTTC; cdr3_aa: CASSRAGDRIQETQYF
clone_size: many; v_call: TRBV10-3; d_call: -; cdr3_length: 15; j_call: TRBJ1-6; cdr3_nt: TGTGCCATCAGTGATAGGAGGACAGATAATTCACCCCTCCACTTT; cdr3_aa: CAISDRRTDNSPLHF
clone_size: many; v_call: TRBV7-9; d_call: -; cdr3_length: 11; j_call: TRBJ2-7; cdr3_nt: TGTGCCAGCAGCTTCTCGGCCGAGCAGTACTTC; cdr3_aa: CASSFSAEQYF
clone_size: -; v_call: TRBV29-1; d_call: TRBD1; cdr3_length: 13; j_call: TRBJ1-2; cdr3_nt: TGCAGTGCTAGGCGCAGGGGGGGAAATGGCTACACCTTC; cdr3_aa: CSARRRGGNGYTF
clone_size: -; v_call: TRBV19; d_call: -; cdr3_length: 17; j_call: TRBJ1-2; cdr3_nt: TGTGCCAGTAGCTCCCTTGGTGTTTCGGCAGGAGGGTTTGGCTACACCTTC; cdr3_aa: CASSSLGVSAGGFGYTF
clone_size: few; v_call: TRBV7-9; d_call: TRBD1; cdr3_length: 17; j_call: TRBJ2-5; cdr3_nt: TGTGCCAGCACCCGGGACAGGGGGCGCGGGTTGGGGAAGACCCAGTACTTC; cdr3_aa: CASTRDRGRGLGKTQYF
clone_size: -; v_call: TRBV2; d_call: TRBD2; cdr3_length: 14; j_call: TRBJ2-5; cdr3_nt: TGTGCTAGAGTAGCGGGGGGCTTTCAAGAGACCCAGTACTTC; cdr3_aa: CARVAGGFQETQYF
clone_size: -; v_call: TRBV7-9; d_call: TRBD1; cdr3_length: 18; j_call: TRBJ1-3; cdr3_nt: TGTGCCAGCAGCTTAGGCGGGACAGGGGGTTCCCCTGGAAACACCATATATTTT; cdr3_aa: CASSLGGTGGSPGNTIYF
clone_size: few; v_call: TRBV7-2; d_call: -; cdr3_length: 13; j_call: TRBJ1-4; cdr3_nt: TGTGCCAGCAGCTTAGGCCCGAAAAAAAAACTGTTTTTT; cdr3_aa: CASSLGPKKKLFF
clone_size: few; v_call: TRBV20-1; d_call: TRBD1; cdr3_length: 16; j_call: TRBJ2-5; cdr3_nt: TGCAGTGCTGGACCAGGACAGGTCCTAAGATGGGAGACCCAGTACTTC; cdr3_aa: CSAGPGQVLRWETQYF
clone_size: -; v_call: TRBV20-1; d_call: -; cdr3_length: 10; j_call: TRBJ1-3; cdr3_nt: TGCAGTGCCACGGCTAACACCATATATTTT; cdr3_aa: CSATANTIYF
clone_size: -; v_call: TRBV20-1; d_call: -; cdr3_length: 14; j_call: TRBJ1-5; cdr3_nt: TGCAGTGCTAGCAACAGCCCAAGCACTCAGCCCCAGCATTTT; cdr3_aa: CSASNSPSTQPQHF